These 6 T cell receptor beta chains were all obtained from the same sample, sequenced in a study of early T cells in non-severe SARS-CoV-2 infection. TCRdb fed the 5' RACE reads into MiXCR, producing one record per CDR3 protein. The sample includes about 60,000 distinct CDR3 sequences, approximately 12% of them seen just once. Sequences were obtained from whole blood. Receptor source: an adult who was a healthcare worker with PCR-confirmed SARS-CoV-2 infection or an uninfected control (not recorded which).

This sequence joins TRBV28 and TRBJ2-5; the D call may be TRBD1 or TRBD2 (5 bases each). The CDR3 loop spans 15 amino acids. Germline CDR1 MDHEN, CDR2 SYDVKM. Trimming took 6 bases from V and 6 from J, leaving 20 bases between them. CDR3 protein: CASSPPVGVGKTQYF. The CDR3 DNA reads TGTGCCAGCAGCCCCCCAGTGGGGGTGGGGAAGACCCAGTACTTC.

The chain links TRBV7-2 to TRBJ2-3; D remains ambiguous. The V gene lost 1 base and the J gene lost 3 bases, with 11 bases spanning the gap. Germline CDR1 reads SGHTA; CDR2 reads FQGNSA. This CDR3 has 15 residues. The CDR3 reads CASSLVASQTDTQYF. The CDR3 DNA follows: TGTGCCAGCAGCTTAGTCGCATCACAGACAGATACGCAGTATTTT.

This clonotype was counted a few times. This chain links TRBV7-9 with TRBJ2-3, with D tentatively TRBD2 (5 bases). Trimming removed 8 bases from V and 4 bases from J, with 10 bases in between. Germline assignment: CDR1 SEHNR and CDR2 FQNEAQ (reference sequence). The CDR3 contains 12 residues. The CDR3 coding sequence is TGTGCCAGCCCCTGGGGAGCAGATACGCAGTATTTT. This gives the protein CASPWGADTQYF. The full variable domain, completed using reference TRBV7-9 and TRBJ2-3, is DTGVSQNPRHKITKRGQNVTFRCDPISEHNRLYWYRQTLGQGPEFLTYFQNEAQLEKSRLLSDRFSAERPKGSFSTLEIQRTEQGDSAMYLCASPWGADTQYFGPGTRLTVL.

The V and J genes are TRBV28 and TRBJ1-5, with a possible D match to TRBD1 (5 bases). The ends were cut back, 3 bases at V and 5 bases at J, with 8 bases in the middle. The CDR3 spans 13 residues. CDR1 and CDR2 from the germline V gene are MDHEN and SYDVKM. DNA for the CDR3: TGTGCCAGCAGTTTCCCGGGGGATCAGCCCCAGCATTTT. The encoded protein is CASSFPGDQPQHF. Full variable domain (rest looked up from reference TRBV28 and TRBJ1-5): DVKVTQSSRYLVKRTGEKVFLECVQDMDHENMFWYRQDPGLGLRLIYFSYDVKMKEKGDIPEGYSVSREKKERFSLILESASTNQTSMYLCASSFPGDQPQHFGDGTRLSIL.

Here the CDR3 DNA reads TGTGCCACCCAGGACATCGAGAACACTGAAGCTTTCTTT. Amino acids: CATQDIENTEAFF. The chain couples TRBV7-8 to TRBJ1-1, with D maybe TRBD1 (5 bases). CDR1 is SGHVS and CDR2 is FQNEAQ in the germline V gene. The CDR3 covers 13 residues. V dropped 10 bases and J dropped 1 base, with 13 bases sitting between them.

This clonotype was seen ten or more times. The chain links TRBV5-1 to TRBJ2-5; maybe TRBD2 (5 bases). Deletions cut 6 bases from V and 5 bases from J, with 17 bases between. Germline V lookup: CDR1 SGHRS, CDR2 YFSETQ. The length of the CDR3 is 14 residues. Here the CDR3 DNA reads TGCGCCAGCAACCTCGGACGGGAAGGGGAGACCCAGTACTTC. Amino acid sequence: CASNLGREGETQYF.